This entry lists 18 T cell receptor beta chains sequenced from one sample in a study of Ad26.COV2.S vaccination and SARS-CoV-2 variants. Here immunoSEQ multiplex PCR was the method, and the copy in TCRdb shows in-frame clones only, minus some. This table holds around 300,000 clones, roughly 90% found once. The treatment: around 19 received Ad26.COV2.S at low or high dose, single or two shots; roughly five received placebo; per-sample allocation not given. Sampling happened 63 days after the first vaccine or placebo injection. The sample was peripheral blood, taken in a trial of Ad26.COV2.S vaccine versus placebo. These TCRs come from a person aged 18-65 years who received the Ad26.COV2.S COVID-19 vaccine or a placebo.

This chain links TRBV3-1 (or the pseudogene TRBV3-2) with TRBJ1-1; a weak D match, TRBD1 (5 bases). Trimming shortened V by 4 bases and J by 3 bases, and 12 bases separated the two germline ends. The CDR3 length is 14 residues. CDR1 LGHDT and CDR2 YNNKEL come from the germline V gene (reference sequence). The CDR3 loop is CASSPRGGDTEAFF. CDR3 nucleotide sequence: TGTGCCAGCAGCCCGAGGGGTGGGGACACTGAAGCTTTCTTT.

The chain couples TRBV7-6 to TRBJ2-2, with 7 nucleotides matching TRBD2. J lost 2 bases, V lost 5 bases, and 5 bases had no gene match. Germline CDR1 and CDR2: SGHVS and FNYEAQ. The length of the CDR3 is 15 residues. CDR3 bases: TGTGCCAGCAGCCCTAGCGGAGGAAACACCGGGGAGCTGTTTTTT. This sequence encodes CASSPSGGNTGELFF.

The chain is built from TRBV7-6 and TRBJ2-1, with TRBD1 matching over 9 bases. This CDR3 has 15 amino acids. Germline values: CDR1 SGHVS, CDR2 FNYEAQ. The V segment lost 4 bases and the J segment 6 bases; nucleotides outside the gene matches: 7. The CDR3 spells CASSSQPTGGNEQFF. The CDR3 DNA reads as TGTGCCAGCAGCTCCCAACCGACAGGGGGCAATGAGCAGTTCTTC.

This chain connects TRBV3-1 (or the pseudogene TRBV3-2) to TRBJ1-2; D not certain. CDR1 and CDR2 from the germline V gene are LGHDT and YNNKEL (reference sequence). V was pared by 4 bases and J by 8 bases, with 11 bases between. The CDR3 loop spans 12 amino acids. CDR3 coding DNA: TGTGCCAGCAGCCTAAACGAAAGAGGCTACACCTTC. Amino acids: CASSLNERGYTF.

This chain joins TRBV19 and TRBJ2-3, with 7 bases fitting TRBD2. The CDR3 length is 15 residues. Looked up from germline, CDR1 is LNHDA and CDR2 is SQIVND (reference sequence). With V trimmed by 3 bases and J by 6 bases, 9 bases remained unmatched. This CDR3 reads CASSIWRGNPDTQYF. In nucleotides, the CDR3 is TGTGCCAGTAGTATCTGGCGGGGGAACCCCGATACGCAGTATTTT.

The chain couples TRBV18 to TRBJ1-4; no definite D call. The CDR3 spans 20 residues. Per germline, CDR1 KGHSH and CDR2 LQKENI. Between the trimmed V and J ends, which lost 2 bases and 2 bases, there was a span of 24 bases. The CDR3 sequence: CASSPISVEGTHWTNEKLFF. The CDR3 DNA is TGTGCCAGCTCACCAATTTCGGTGGAAGGTACCCACTGGACTAATGAAAAACTGTTTTTT.

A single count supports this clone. CDR3 residues: CASSYSDGNSYEQYV. DNA for the CDR3: TGTGCCAGCAGTTACTCAGATGGGAACTCCTACGAGCAGTACGTC. The chain combines TRBV6-6 with TRBJ2-7; D gene ambiguous. From germline, CDR1 is MNHNY and CDR2 SVGAGI (reference sequence). CDR3 length: 15 residues. V lost 0 bases, J lost 0 bases, and 9 bases lay in between.

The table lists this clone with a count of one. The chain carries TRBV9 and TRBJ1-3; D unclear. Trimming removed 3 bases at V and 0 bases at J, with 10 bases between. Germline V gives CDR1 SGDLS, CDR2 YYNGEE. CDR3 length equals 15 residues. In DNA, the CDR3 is TGTGCCAGCAGCGGACTTCAAAACTCTGGAAACACCATATATTTT. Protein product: CASSGLQNSGNTIYF. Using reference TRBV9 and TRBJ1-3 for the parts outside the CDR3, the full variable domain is DSGVTQTPKHLITATGQRVTLRCSPRSGDLSVYWYQQSLDQGLQFLIQYYNGEERAKGNILERFSAQQFPDLHSELNLSSLELGDSALYFCASSGLQNSGNTIYFGEGSWLTVV.

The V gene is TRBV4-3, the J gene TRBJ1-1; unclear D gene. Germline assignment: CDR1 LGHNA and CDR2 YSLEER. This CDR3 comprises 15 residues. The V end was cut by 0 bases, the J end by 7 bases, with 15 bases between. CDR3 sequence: CASSQEEGWSIEAFF. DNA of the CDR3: TGCGCCAGCAGCCAAGAAGAGGGTTGGTCCATTGAAGCTTTCTTT.

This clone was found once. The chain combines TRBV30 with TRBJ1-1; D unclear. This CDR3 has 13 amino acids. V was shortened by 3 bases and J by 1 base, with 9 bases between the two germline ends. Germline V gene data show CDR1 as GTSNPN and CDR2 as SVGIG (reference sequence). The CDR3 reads CAWSVQANTEAFF. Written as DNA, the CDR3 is TGTGCCTGGAGCGTCCAGGCGAACACTGAAGCTTTCTTT.

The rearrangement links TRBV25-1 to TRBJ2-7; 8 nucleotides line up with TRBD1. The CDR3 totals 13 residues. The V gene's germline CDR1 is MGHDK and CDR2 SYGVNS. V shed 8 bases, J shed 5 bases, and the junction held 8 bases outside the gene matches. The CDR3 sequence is CASCPPGGHEQYF. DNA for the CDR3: TGTGCCAGCTGCCCCCCAGGGGGCCACGAGCAGTACTTC.

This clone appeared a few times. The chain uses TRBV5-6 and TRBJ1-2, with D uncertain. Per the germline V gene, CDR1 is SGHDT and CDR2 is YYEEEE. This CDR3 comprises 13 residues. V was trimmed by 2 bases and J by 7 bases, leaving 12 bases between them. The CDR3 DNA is TGTGCCAGCAGCTTAGAACCGAGCGGTGGCTACACCTTC. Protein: CASSLEPSGGYTF.

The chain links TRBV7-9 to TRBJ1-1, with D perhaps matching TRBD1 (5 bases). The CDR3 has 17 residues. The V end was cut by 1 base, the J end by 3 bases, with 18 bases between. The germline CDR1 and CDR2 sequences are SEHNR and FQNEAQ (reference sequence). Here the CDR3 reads CASSLDKGWGIHTEAFF. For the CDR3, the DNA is TGTGCCAGCAGCTTAGACAAGGGTTGGGGCATTCACACTGAAGCTTTCTTT.

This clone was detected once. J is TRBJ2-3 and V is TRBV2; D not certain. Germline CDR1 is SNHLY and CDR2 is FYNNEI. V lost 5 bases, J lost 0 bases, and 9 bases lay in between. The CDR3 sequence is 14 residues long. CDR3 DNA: TGTGCCAGCAGTTTAGGCGTCAGCACAGATACGCAGTATTTT. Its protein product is CASSLGVSTDTQYF. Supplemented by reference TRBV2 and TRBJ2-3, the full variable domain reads EPEVTQTPSHQVTQMGQEVILRCVPISNHLYFYWYRQILGQKVEFLVSFYNNEISEKSEIFDDQFSVERPDGSNFTLKIRSTKLEDSAMYFCASSLGVSTDTQYFGPGTRLTVL.

The chain's CDR3 is CASRDRGNTIYF. As DNA, the CDR3 is TGTGCCAGCAGAGACAGGGGGAACACCATATATTTT. V is TRBV9 and J is TRBJ1-3, with 9 bases aligning to TRBD1. The CDR3 is made up of 12 amino acids. CDR1 is SGDLS and CDR2 is YYNGEE in the germline V gene. V shed 5 bases and J 7 bases; nucleotides not matched to a gene: 1.

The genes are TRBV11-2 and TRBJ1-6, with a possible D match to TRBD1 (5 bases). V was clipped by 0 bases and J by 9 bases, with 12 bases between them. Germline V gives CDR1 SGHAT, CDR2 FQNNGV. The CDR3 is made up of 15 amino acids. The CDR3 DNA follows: TGTGCCAGCAGCTTAGATAGGGCCGGGGGTTCACCCCTCCACTTT. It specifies CASSLDRAGGSPLHF.

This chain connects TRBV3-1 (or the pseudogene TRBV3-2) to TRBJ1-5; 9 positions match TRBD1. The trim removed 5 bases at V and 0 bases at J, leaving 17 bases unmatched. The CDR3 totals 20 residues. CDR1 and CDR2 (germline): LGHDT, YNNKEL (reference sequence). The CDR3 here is CASSSLNRDRDLYSNQPQHF. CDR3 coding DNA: TGTGCCAGCAGCTCCCTCAACCGGGACAGGGACCTCTATAGCAATCAGCCCCAGCATTTT.

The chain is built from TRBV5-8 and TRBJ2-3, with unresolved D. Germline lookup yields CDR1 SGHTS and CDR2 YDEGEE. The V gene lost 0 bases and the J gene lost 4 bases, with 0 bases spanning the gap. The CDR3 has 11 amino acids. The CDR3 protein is CASSLADTQYF. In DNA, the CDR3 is TGTGCCAGCAGCTTGGCAGATACGCAGTATTTT.